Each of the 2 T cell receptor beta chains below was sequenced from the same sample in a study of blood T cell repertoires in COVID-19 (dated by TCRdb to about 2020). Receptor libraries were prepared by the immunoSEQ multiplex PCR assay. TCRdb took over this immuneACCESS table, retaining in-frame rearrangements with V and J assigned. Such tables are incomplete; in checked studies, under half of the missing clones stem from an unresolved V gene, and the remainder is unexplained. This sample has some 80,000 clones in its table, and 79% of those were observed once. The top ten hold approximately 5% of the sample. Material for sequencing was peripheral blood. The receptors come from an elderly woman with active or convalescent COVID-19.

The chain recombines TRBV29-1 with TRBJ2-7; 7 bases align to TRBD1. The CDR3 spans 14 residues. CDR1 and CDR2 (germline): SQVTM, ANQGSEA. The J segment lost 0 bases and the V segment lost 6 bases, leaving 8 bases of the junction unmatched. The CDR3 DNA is TGCAGCGTGAAGGGACAGAGACACTCCTACGAGCAGTACTTC. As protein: CSVKGQRHSYEQYF.

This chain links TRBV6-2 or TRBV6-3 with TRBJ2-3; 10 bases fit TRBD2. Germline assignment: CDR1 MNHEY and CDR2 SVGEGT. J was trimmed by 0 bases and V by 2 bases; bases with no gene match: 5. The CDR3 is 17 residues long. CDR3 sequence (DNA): TGTGCCAGCAGTTACCCGACTAGCGGGTCTAGCACAGATACGCAGTATTTT. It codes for CASSYPTSGSSTDTQYF.